The 14 T cell receptor beta chains listed next were all sequenced from one sample in a study of identical twins. Each CDR3 protein is one row after TCRdb ran MiXCR on the 5' RACE reads. In the table there are about 690,000 distinct CDR3 sequences, less than 7% of which are singletons. Sequenced material: naive T cells sorted from blood. The receptor set was obtained from a man between 18 and 35 years old in good health.

This clonotype showed up many times. The chain employs TRBV12-3 or TRBV12-4 and TRBJ2-7, with D perhaps matching TRBD1 (6 bases). The CDR3 covers 14 residues. Trimming cost V 2 bases and J 8 bases, with 16 bases left between them. This chain's CDR3 is CASSLSGGVRKQYF. Here the CDR3 DNA reads TGTGCCAGCAGTTTATCTGGGGGCGTAAGGAAGCAGTACTTC.

This clonotype appeared many times. The genes are TRBV10-2 and TRBJ2-5, with 9 bases lining up with TRBD2. The J segment lost 5 bases and the V segment lost 6 bases, leaving 7 bases of the junction unmatched. Germline V gene lookup returns CDR1 WSHSY and CDR2 SAAADI. The CDR3 consists of 14 residues. CDR3 in DNA: TGCGCCAGCAGGGCGGGAGGGCCTTTCGAGACCCAGTACTTC. Translated, it gives CASRAGGPFETQYF.

This clonotype showed up just a few times. The chain combines TRBV6-1 with TRBJ2-3, with D possibly matching TRBD1 (5 bases). This CDR3 region has 14 residues. From germline, CDR1 is MNHNS and CDR2 SASEGT. V lost 4 bases and J 2 bases, leaving 10 bases between the germline ends. The CDR3 spells CASSGQYATDTQYF. The CDR3 DNA reads TGTGCCAGCAGTGGACAGTATGCCACAGATACGCAGTATTTT.

The genes are TRBV12-3 or TRBV12-4 and TRBJ1-2, with 8 bases that match TRBD1. The CDR3 loop spans 13 amino acids. V lost 6 bases, J lost 6 bases, and 6 bases stayed unmatched. CDR3 nucleotide sequence: TGTGCCAGCAGCCACGGACAGGGAGATGGCTACACCTTC. Translating gives CASSHGQGDGYTF.

This clonotype was seen a handful of times. V usage is TRBV7-9 and J usage is TRBJ1-1, with 7 bases matching TRBD1. Germline CDR1 reads SEHNR; CDR2 reads FQNEAQ (reference sequence). The V gene end was trimmed by 2 bases and the J gene end by 3 bases; junction bases not matched to a gene: 6. This CDR3 comprises 15 residues. The CDR3 loop reads CASSLPQGWDTEAFF. CDR3 nucleotide sequence: TGTGCCAGCAGCTTACCACAGGGGTGGGACACTGAAGCTTTCTTT.

This chain connects TRBV7-8 to TRBJ2-3; no definite D call. V was trimmed by 1 base and J by 4 bases, leaving 6 bases between them. There are 13 residues in the CDR3. Per the germline V gene, CDR1 is SGHVS and CDR2 is FQNEAQ. This CDR3 is CASSLGWSDTQYF. The DNA for the CDR3 is TGTGCCAGCAGCTTAGGGTGGTCAGATACGCAGTATTTT.

This clonotype was recorded at least ten times. The chain employs TRBV12-3 or TRBV12-4 and TRBJ2-1; D is undetermined. This CDR3 contains 16 residues. V lost 6 bases to trimming and J lost 0 bases, with 15 bases between them. In DNA, the CDR3 is TGTGCCAGCAGGCCTTTATACCCGAACTCCTACAATGAGCAGTTCTTC. It is translated as CASRPLYPNSYNEQFF.

The sample holds a few counts of this clonotype. The chain couples TRBV3-1 to TRBJ1-1; weak D call: TRBD1 (5 bases). Germline CDR1 is LGHDT and CDR2 is YNNKEL (reference sequence). The V end was cut by 5 bases, the J end by 1 base, with 14 bases between. The CDR3 extends over 15 amino acids. CDR3 sequence (DNA): TGTGCCAGCAGCTTATGGGGGTGGGGGAACACTGAAGCTTTCTTT. Its protein is CASSLWGWGNTEAFF.

The chain uses TRBV7-6 and TRBJ1-5, with 9 bases aligning to TRBD1. Germline CDR1 SGHVS, CDR2 FNYEAQ. The CDR3 runs 15 residues. With V trimmed by 4 bases and J by 9 bases, 10 bases remained unmatched. This CDR3 is CASSYTTGGMGPQHF. The CDR3 nucleotides are TGTGCCAGCAGCTATACGACAGGGGGGATGGGGCCCCAGCATTTT.

This clonotype was found a few times. At one of its ends the junction is not consistent with the germline gene, which may arise from a read error. The rearrangement joins TRBV29-1 to TRBJ1-1; possible D gene TRBD1, 6 bases. Germline CDR1 SQVTM, CDR2 ANQGSEA. The CDR3 sequence is 12 residues long. The CDR3 nucleotides read TGCAGAGTTGGGGGCGTTAGGACTGAAGCTTTCTTT. This translates into CRVGGVRTEAFF.

At least ten counts were recorded for this clonotype. The chain is built from TRBV5-1 and TRBJ2-1; 7 positions match TRBD2. Germline V lookup: CDR1 SGHRS, CDR2 YFSETQ. Trimming took 3 bases from V and 0 from J; bases not matched to a gene: 6. The CDR3 totals 16 residues. The CDR3 is CASSWEGLGSYNEQFF. CDR3 nucleotide sequence: TGCGCCAGCAGCTGGGAGGGGCTCGGCTCCTACAATGAGCAGTTCTTC.

This clonotype was picked up many times. The chain has TRBV29-1 and TRBJ2-2; the D gene is possibly TRBD1 (5 bases). V shed 8 bases and J shed 1 base, with 17 bases lying between them. CDR1 is SQVTM, CDR2 ANQGSEA, per germline. This CDR3 has 15 amino acids. CDR3 loop: CSFNTGQRNTGELFF. DNA for the CDR3: TGCAGCTTCAATACAGGACAAAGGAACACCGGGGAGCTGTTTTTT.

This clonotype was seen many times. This rearrangement joins TRBV6-2 or TRBV6-3 to TRBJ1-2, with TRBD1 as a possible D gene (5 bases). The germline gives CDR1 MNHEY, CDR2 SVGEGT. CDR3 length: 20 residues. V gave up 5 bases and J gave up 4 bases, with 32 bases separating them. This chain's CDR3 is CASSPTLFREMFLRSYGYTF. In DNA form, the CDR3 reads TGTGCCAGCAGTCCCACCCTCTTCAGGGAAATGTTCCTTAGGAGCTATGGCTACACCTTC.

This clonotype was seen only a few times. The chain combines TRBV5-1 with TRBJ2-1, with TRBD2 as a possible D gene (5 bases). The V gene's germline CDR1 is SGHRS and CDR2 YFSETQ. Deletions cut 7 bases from V and 9 bases from J, with 20 bases between. The CDR3 runs to 14 residues. The CDR3 bases are TGCGCCAGCGCCCTGTTAGGGAAAAGCGGTGAGCAGTTCTTC. Translated, it gives CASALLGKSGEQFF.